The 25 T cell receptor beta chains below come from one sample, sequenced in a study of human T cells and chemical hapten exposure. MiXCR was run by TCRdb on the RACE reads, yielding one entry per CDR3 protein. In the table there are tens of thousands of distinct CDR3 sequences, 6% to 9.5% of which are singletons. Documented time point: pre-sensitization, week 0. Documented treatment: therapeutic diphenylcyclopropenone sensitization with weekly scalp DPC. Sequenced here: whole blood, sampled in connection with sensitization to the hapten diphenylcyclopropenone (DPC). The receptors stem from a woman between 50 and 59 years old with alopecia areata. Some clones in this sample may be carry-over from other donors' samples.

Many counts were recorded for this clonotype. V gene TRBV4-3 combines with J gene TRBJ2-1; 11 bases are a match to TRBD2. Per the germline V gene, CDR1 is LGHNA and CDR2 is YSLEER. Losses at the gene ends were 0 bases for V and 0 bases for J; bases not matched to a gene: 7. The CDR3 loop spans 19 amino acids. CDR3 protein: CASSQEGLAVPSSYNEQFF. DNA for the CDR3: TGCGCCAGCAGCCAAGAGGGACTAGCGGTACCGAGCTCCTACAATGAGCAGTTCTTC.

This clonotype has at least ten counts. The chain carries TRBV10-3 and TRBJ2-6, with a tentative D call TRBD2 (6 bases). Germline V gene sequence: CDR1 ENHRY, CDR2 SYGVKD. The CDR3 runs 15 residues. The V and J ends lost 4 bases and 4 bases respectively, with 11 bases between them. The CDR3 protein is CAISAPGVGANVLTF. CDR3 in DNA: TGTGCCATCAGTGCTCCGGGGGTCGGGGCCAACGTCCTGACTTTC.

This clonotype was observed many times. The chain combines TRBV30 with TRBJ2-7, with unresolved D. With 4 bases removed from V and 4 bases from J, the gap between germline ends came to 14 bases. Germline values: CDR1 GTSNPN, CDR2 SVGIG (reference sequence). This CDR3 has 13 amino acids. The DNA for the CDR3 is TGTGCCTGGACCCGAAACCCCGAATACGAGCAGTACTTC. It encodes CAWTRNPEYEQYF.

In its sample, this clonotype was seen a few times. The V call is TRBV6-1, the J call TRBJ1-1; perhaps TRBD1 as D (5 bases). Between the trimmed V and J ends, which lost 4 bases and 3 bases, there was a span of 9 bases. This CDR3 is built from 13 residues. Germline-derived CDR1 and CDR2 are MNHNS and SASEGT. The CDR3: CASSVGTHTEAFF. The CDR3 nucleotides are TGTGCCAGCAGTGTCGGGACGCACACTGAAGCTTTCTTT.

This clonotype was picked up many times. J is TRBJ2-1 and V is TRBV6-2 or TRBV6-3, with D perhaps TRBD1 (7 bases). Germline CDR1 MNHEY, CDR2 SVGEGT. The CDR3 contains 14 residues. Trimming left V 3 bases short and J 7 bases short, with 13 bases between. The CDR3 coding sequence is TGTGCCAGCAGTTATACACAGGGGAGGAATGAGCAGTTCTTC. It encodes CASSYTQGRNEQFF.

This clonotype was observed at least ten times. V usage is TRBV7-6 and J usage is TRBJ1-1; tentative D call: TRBD1 (5 bases). In germline, CDR1 is SGHVS, CDR2 FNYEAQ. The CDR3 covers 13 residues. Trimming left V 5 bases short and J 3 bases short, with 10 bases between. The chain's CDR3 is CASSGRVDTEAFF. The CDR3 nucleotides are TGTGCCAGCAGCGGCAGGGTTGACACTGAAGCTTTCTTT.

This clonotype was picked up many times. The chain links TRBV12-3 or TRBV12-4 to TRBJ2-3; the match to TRBD2 covers 9 bases. The V and J ends lost 6 bases and 2 bases, in that order; junction bases with no gene match: 6. CDR3 length equals 15 residues. CDR3 sequence reads: CASRVAGVNTDTQYF. The CDR3 nucleotides are TGTGCCAGCAGAGTAGCGGGAGTGAACACAGATACGCAGTATTTT.

This clonotype came up many times. The CDR3 protein is CASSGTPHQPQHF. The CDR3 coding sequence is TGTGCCAGTAGTGGGACACCTCATCAGCCCCAGCATTTT. The rearrangement uses TRBV19 and TRBJ1-5; TRBD1 is a possible D gene (6 bases). V lost 5 bases and J lost 5, with 10 bases in between. The CDR3 is 13 residues long. Germline CDR1 LNHDA, CDR2 SQIVND (reference sequence).

This clonotype was observed at least ten times. The rearrangement links TRBV30 to TRBJ1-1; TRBD1 matches 7 bases. Germline CDR1 is GTSNPN and CDR2 is SVGIG (reference sequence). The CDR3 has 13 amino acids. The V segment lost 2 bases and the J segment 8 bases; nucleotides outside the gene matches: 8. The DNA for the CDR3 is TGTGCCTGGAGTCCATGGGAACAGGGGGAAGCTTTCTTT. This gives the protein CAWSPWEQGEAFF.

In this sample, this clonotype turned up many times. The chain carries TRBV18 and TRBJ2-7, with 9 bases aligning to TRBD2. CDR3 length: 16 residues. The germline CDR1 and CDR2 sequences are KGHSH and LQKENI. With V trimmed by 3 bases and J by 1 base, 7 bases remained unmatched. CDR3 DNA: TGTGCCAGCTCACCTGAAACCCTAGCGGGATCCTACGAGCAGTACTTC. The encoded protein is CASSPETLAGSYEQYF.

This clonotype was recorded at least ten times. The chain uses TRBV2 and TRBJ2-2, with D hard to call. V shed 2 bases and J shed 4 bases, with 8 bases lying between them. This CDR3 comprises 14 residues. Germline CDR1 reads SNHLY; CDR2 reads FYNNEI. CDR3 bases: TGTGCCAGCAGTGAATCCGGTATCACCGGGGAGCTGTTTTTT. Its protein is CASSESGITGELFF.

This clonotype has at least ten counts. The chain carries TRBV29-1 and TRBJ2-5; weak D call: TRBD2 (6 bases). CDR1 SQVTM and CDR2 ANQGSEA come from the germline V gene. V was trimmed by 8 bases and J by 4 bases, leaving 14 bases between them. This CDR3 is 12 amino acids long. In DNA, the CDR3 is TGCAGCTCCGACGCGGGGCCAGAGACCCAGTACTTC. Translation: CSSDAGPETQYF.

This clonotype was recorded many times. The V gene is TRBV18, the J gene TRBJ2-5, with D unclear. Germline V gene sequence: CDR1 KGHSH, CDR2 LQKENI. This CDR3 is built from 14 residues. The V end was cut by 3 bases, the J end by 1 base, with 9 bases between. CDR3 sequence: CASSPNNLQETQYF. The CDR3 region has the DNA TGTGCCAGCTCACCTAATAACCTCCAAGAGACCCAGTACTTC.

In its sample, this clonotype was seen many times. The rearrangement uses TRBV12-3 or TRBV12-4 and TRBJ2-3; tentative D call: TRBD2 (5 bases). This CDR3 region has 14 residues. The V and J ends lost 2 bases and 1 base respectively, with 7 bases between them. The CDR3 protein is CASSLWRGTDTQYF. CDR3 sequence (DNA): TGTGCCAGCAGTTTATGGCGGGGCACAGATACGCAGTATTTT.

This clonotype was recorded at least ten times. The chain links TRBV19 to TRBJ2-1, with 10 positions matching TRBD1. Trimming took 5 bases from V and 4 from J; bases not matched to a gene: 2. CDR1 is LNHDA and CDR2 is SQIVND in the germline V gene (reference sequence). The CDR3 loop spans 14 amino acids. The CDR3 DNA follows: TGTGCCAGTAGTGGGACAGGGGCATACAATGAGCAGTTCTTC. Its translation: CASSGTGAYNEQFF.

At least ten counts were recorded for this clonotype. The chain combines TRBV28 with TRBJ1-1, with a weak D call TRBD1 (5 bases). Trimming stripped 5 bases from V and 2 bases from J, with 9 bases between. The CDR3 runs 13 residues. Per the germline V gene, CDR1 is MDHEN and CDR2 is SYDVKM. For the CDR3, the DNA is TGTGCCAGCAGTCCCGGGGGAAACACTGAAGCTTTCTTT. Translated, it gives CASSPGGNTEAFF.

The table lists this clonotype with many counts. The chain is built from TRBV6-2 or TRBV6-3 and TRBJ2-2, with 7 bases fitting TRBD1. The CDR3 extends over 15 amino acids. Trimming cost V 2 bases and J 4 bases; bases outside gene matches: 4. CDR1 is MNHEY, CDR2 SVGEGT, per germline. CDR3 in amino acids: CASSYRGPLTGELFF. DNA for the CDR3: TGTGCCAGCAGTTACAGGGGGCCCCTCACCGGGGAGCTGTTTTTT.

This chain joins TRBV29-1 and TRBJ2-1; 13 bases fit TRBD2. The CDR3 has 17 residues. Trimming removed 5 bases from V and 0 bases from J; junction bases left unmatched: 7. CDR1 and CDR2 from the germline V gene are SQVTM and ANQGSEA. The CDR3: CSVPGTSGVSSYNEQFF. CDR3 nucleotide sequence: TGCAGCGTTCCCGGGACTAGCGGGGTTAGCTCCTACAATGAGCAGTTCTTC.

This clonotype was detected ten times or more. The chain is built from TRBV5-6 and TRBJ2-1; a weak D match, TRBD2 (6 bases). Germline V gene sequence: CDR1 SGHDT, CDR2 YYEEEE. V was trimmed by 1 base and J by 6 bases, leaving 23 bases between them. This CDR3 spans 18 amino acids. The CDR3 DNA sequence: TGTGCCAGCAGCTTGTCCGGCGGGGCCACGTGGAGGGCCAATGAGCAGTTCTTC. It encodes CASSLSGGATWRANEQFF. Full variable domain (rest looked up from reference TRBV5-6 and TRBJ2-1): DAGVTQSPTHLIKTRGQQVTLRCSPKSGHDTVSWYQQALGQGPQFIFQYYEEEERQRGNFPDRFSGHQFPNYSSELNVNALLLGDSALYLCASSLSGGATWRANEQFFGPGTRLTVL.

This clonotype was counted between two and nine times. The rearrangement links TRBV6-4 to TRBJ1-1, with D uncertain. CDR1 is MRHNA, CDR2 SNTAGT, per germline. Trimming removed 4 bases at V and 1 base at J, with 7 bases between. This CDR3 contains 13 residues. The CDR3 loop is CASSAAENTEAFF. CDR3 bases: TGTGCCAGCAGTGCGGCAGAGAACACTGAAGCTTTCTTT.

This clonotype was recorded many times. The rearrangement links TRBV5-6 to TRBJ2-1; perhaps TRBD2 as D (6 bases). V was trimmed by 6 bases and J by 3 bases, leaving 19 bases between them. Germline V lookup: CDR1 SGHDT, CDR2 YYEEEE. The CDR3 spans 16 residues. The CDR3 spells CASTPPGTGLYNEQFF. CDR3 DNA sequence: TGTGCCAGCACCCCCCCCGGGACGGGACTCTACAATGAGCAGTTCTTC.

This clonotype appeared many times. V usage is TRBV30 and J usage is TRBJ1-1, with D unresolved. Trimming stripped 1 base from V and 0 bases from J, with 9 bases between. The V gene's germline CDR1 is GTSNPN and CDR2 SVGIG (reference sequence). The CDR3 covers 14 residues. The CDR3 sequence: CAWSGPFLNTEAFF. CDR3 coding DNA: TGTGCCTGGAGTGGACCCTTCCTGAACACTGAAGCTTTCTTT.

The chain couples TRBV3-1 to TRBJ1-1; unclear D gene. V lost 4 bases to trimming and J lost 0 bases, with 12 bases between them. The CDR3 totals 15 residues. Germline V gives CDR1 LGHDT, CDR2 YNNKEL (reference sequence). The CDR3 protein is CASSPQGQVNTEAFF. CDR3 DNA sequence: TGTGCCAGCAGCCCACAAGGGCAAGTGAACACTGAAGCTTTCTTT.

Many counts were recorded for this clonotype. The genes are TRBV28 and TRBJ1-2; D is uncertain. This CDR3 is built from 13 residues. CDR1 is MDHEN, CDR2 SYDVKM, per germline. V dropped 4 bases and J dropped 7 bases, with 13 bases sitting between them. The CDR3 DNA reads as TGTGCCAGCAGTTACGTCACCGGACCTGGCTACACCTTC. Protein product: CASSYVTGPGYTF.

This clonotype occurred a few times. V and J are TRBV7-2 and TRBJ1-1; D is ambiguous. Germline assignment: CDR1 SGHTA and CDR2 FQGNSA. The CDR3 covers 14 residues. V dropped 4 bases and J dropped 2 bases, with 11 bases sitting between them. The CDR3 here is CASSSRPGNTEAFF. The CDR3 nucleotides are TGTGCCAGCAGCTCGCGTCCGGGTAACACTGAAGCTTTCTTT.